The 29 T cell receptor beta chains listed next were all sequenced from one sample in a study of CD8 T cells in ankylosing spondylitis. TCRdb itself ran the 5' RACE reads through MiXCR, one entry per CDR3 protein. Of about 130,000 distinct CDR3 sequences listed, about 6.5% are singletons. The sequencing sample was made of blood, either unsorted or a sorted T cell fraction (not recorded which). These receptors came from a male donor with ankylosing spondylitis or in good health (not recorded which).

In its sample, this clonotype was seen a few times. V and J are TRBV11-2 and TRBJ2-7; 13 nucleotides line up with TRBD2. V lost 1 base to trimming and J lost 5 bases; unmatched junction nucleotides: 11. This CDR3 spans 18 amino acids. From germline, CDR1 is SGHAT and CDR2 FQNNGV. The CDR3 sequence is CASSLVGTSGTNRNEQYF. In DNA form, the CDR3 reads TGTGCCAGCAGCTTAGTGGGGACTAGCGGGACCAACCGCAACGAGCAGTACTTC.

This clonotype was detected ten times or more. The chain is built from TRBV20-1 and TRBJ2-1, with 8 bases aligning to TRBD2. Germline V lookup: CDR1 DFQATT, CDR2 SNEGSKA (reference sequence). The CDR3 has 14 amino acids. The V segment lost 3 bases and the J segment 7 bases; nucleotides outside the gene matches: 8. This CDR3 reads CSARSGGARNEQFF. The CDR3 DNA reads as TGCAGTGCTAGGTCGGGGGGGGCTAGAAATGAGCAGTTCTTC.

This clonotype was seen ten or more times. This rearrangement joins TRBV5-1 to TRBJ2-1, with D perhaps matching TRBD1 or TRBD2 (5 bases each). Germline CDR1 and CDR2: SGHRS and YFSETQ. The germline V and J ends were trimmed by 5 bases and 4 bases, with 13 bases remaining between them. CDR3 length equals 14 residues. CDR3 DNA sequence: TGCGCCAGCAGGGGACCGCCGTCTTACAATGAGCAGTTCTTC. This codes for CASRGPPSYNEQFF.

This clonotype occurred many times. CDR3 coding DNA: TGCAGCGTTGTCGGGGCTCAGGGCTCCTACGAGCAGTACTTC. Translation gives CSVVGAQGSYEQYF. V and J are TRBV29-1 and TRBJ2-7; either TRBD1 or TRBD2 may supply D (5 bases each). V was clipped by 4 bases and J by 0 bases, with 13 bases between them. CDR1 is SQVTM and CDR2 is ANQGSEA in the germline V gene. The CDR3 covers 14 residues.

Many counts were recorded for this clonotype. This chain links TRBV12-3 or TRBV12-4 with TRBJ2-1; TRBD1 or TRBD2 may be the D gene (7 bases each). Trimming left V 4 bases short and J 6 bases short, with 16 bases between. The CDR3 extends over 15 amino acids. The CDR3: CASSSRGRGLNEQFF. CDR3 nucleotides: TGTGCCAGCAGTTCGAGGGGGCGGGGGCTCAATGAGCAGTTCTTC.

This clonotype was seen only a few times. This chain uses TRBV5-1 with TRBJ2-1; D is undetermined. Per the germline V gene, CDR1 is SGHRS and CDR2 is YFSETQ. Trimming cost V 1 base and J 6 bases, with 5 bases left between them. The CDR3 totals 12 residues. CDR3 DNA sequence: TGCGCCAGCAGCTTGAATTCCAATGAGCAGTTCTTC. It yields the protein CASSLNSNEQFF. Combining the CDR3 with reference TRBV5-1 and TRBJ2-1 gives the whole variable domain KAGVTQTPRYLIKTRGQQVTLSCSPISGHRSVSWYQQTPGQGLQFLFEYFSETQRNKGNFPGRFSGRQFSNSRSEMNVSTLELGDSALYLCASSLNSNEQFFGPGTRLTVL.

The V and J genes are TRBV18 and TRBJ2-3, with 8 nucleotides matching TRBD2. The CDR3 length is 16 residues. Germline assignment: CDR1 KGHSH and CDR2 LQKENI. Trimming took 0 bases from V and 2 from J; bases not matched to a gene: 4. The CDR3: CASSPPASGYTDTQYF. Written as DNA, the CDR3 is TGTGCCAGCTCACCACCGGCTAGCGGGTACACAGATACGCAGTATTTT. Full variable domain (outside the CDR3, taken from reference TRBV18 and TRBJ2-3): NAGVMQNPRHLVRRRGQEARLRCSPMKGHSHVYWYRQLPEEGLKFMVYLQKENIIDESGMPKERFSAEFPKEGPSILRIQQVVRGDSAAYFCASSPPASGYTDTQYFGPGTRLTVL.

This clonotype was recorded at least ten times. The chain has TRBV5-1 and TRBJ2-5; either TRBD1 or TRBD2 may supply D (5 bases each). Trimming took off 3 bases at V and 3 bases at J, with 18 bases between the two ends. The germline V gene has CDR1 SGHRS and CDR2 YFSETQ. This CDR3 spans 16 amino acids. CDR3 region: CASSYSLGAWEETQYF. CDR3 DNA sequence: TGCGCCAGCAGCTATTCCCTCGGGGCCTGGGAAGAGACCCAGTACTTC.

This clonotype came up many times. V is TRBV20-1 and J is TRBJ2-1; 9 nucleotides agree with TRBD2. With 5 bases clipped from V and 5 bases from J, the junction kept 7 bases outside the gene matches. The germline V gene encodes CDR1 DFQATT and CDR2 SNEGSKA (reference sequence). The CDR3 covers 14 residues. CDR3 sequence (DNA): TGCAGTGCTCCAAGACTAGCGGCCGACAATGAGCAGTTCTTC. Its translation: CSAPRLAADNEQFF.

This clonotype was counted at least ten times. The CDR3 region is CSVDSVAGKGHSSYNEQFF. The CDR3 nucleotides read TGCAGCGTTGACTCAGTAGCTGGTAAGGGCCATAGCTCCTACAATGAGCAGTTCTTC. The chain has TRBV29-1 and TRBJ2-1; D unresolved. Trimming removed 3 bases from V and 0 bases from J, with 24 bases in between. This CDR3 has 19 residues. Germline-derived CDR1 and CDR2 are SQVTM and ANQGSEA.

This clonotype came up many times. V usage is TRBV20-1 and J usage is TRBJ2-2; D perhaps matches TRBD1 (5 bases). V lost 1 base to trimming and J lost 6 bases, with 6 bases between them. Germline V gene data show CDR1 as DFQATT and CDR2 as SNEGSKA (reference sequence). CDR3 length equals 12 residues. The CDR3 loop is CSARAGSGELFF. For the CDR3, the DNA is TGCAGTGCTAGAGCAGGGTCCGGGGAGCTGTTTTTT.

This clonotype was counted many times. The chain links TRBV20-1 to TRBJ1-5; D uncertain. CDR1 and CDR2 from the germline V gene are DFQATT and SNEGSKA (reference sequence). The V gene lost 6 bases and the J gene lost 2 bases, with 14 bases spanning the gap. This CDR3 has 14 amino acids. CDR3 protein: CSALLAEGNQPQHF. As DNA, the CDR3 is TGCAGTGCCCTCCTGGCCGAGGGCAATCAGCCCCAGCATTTT.

This clonotype was recorded at least ten times. V and J are TRBV5-1 and TRBJ2-5; no reliable D call. V lost 4 bases to trimming and J lost 5 bases, with 12 bases between them. This CDR3 has 13 residues. Germline assignment: CDR1 SGHRS and CDR2 YFSETQ. CDR3 bases: TGCGCCAGCAGCCAGACATCCTTGGAGACCCAGTACTTC. It encodes CASSQTSLETQYF.

This clonotype has at least ten counts. This rearrangement joins TRBV5-1 to TRBJ2-3; 8 bases align to TRBD2. From germline, CDR1 is SGHRS and CDR2 YFSETQ. The CDR3 is 14 amino acids. The ends lost 6 bases at V and 3 bases at J; junction bases unmatched: 6. The CDR3 region has the DNA TGCGCCAGCAACGGGGGGGCCTATACAGATACGCAGTATTTT. It specifies CASNGGAYTDTQYF.

At least ten counts were recorded for this clonotype. The gene calls are TRBV7-9 and TRBJ1-5; 9 bases match TRBD1. Unmatched junction bases numbered 8, after V lost 5 bases and J lost 6 bases. The germline CDR1 and CDR2 sequences are SEHNR and FQNEAQ (reference sequence). The CDR3 has 15 amino acids. DNA of the CDR3: TGTGCCAGCAGCCTGGACAGGGGCTCGGGTCAGCCCCAGCATTTT. Translation: CASSLDRGSGQPQHF.

This clonotype was counted many times. The chain couples TRBV3-1 to TRBJ1-2; no definite D call. Germline CDR1 LGHDT, CDR2 YNNKEL (reference sequence). This CDR3 region has 12 residues. Trimming removed 0 bases at V and 4 bases at J, with 3 bases between. The CDR3 spells CASSQDSYGYTF. For the CDR3, the DNA is TGTGCCAGCAGCCAAGACAGCTATGGCTACACCTTC. Supplemented by reference TRBV3-1 and TRBJ1-2, the full variable domain reads DTAVSQTPKYLVTQMGNDKSIKCEQNLGHDTMYWYKQDSKKFLKIMFSYNNKELIINETVPNRFSPKSPDKAHLNLHINSLELGDSAVYFCASSQDSYGYTFGSGTRLTVV.

There are a few counts of this clonotype. The chain uses TRBV30 and TRBJ2-6, with D hard to call. The CDR3 is made up of 14 amino acids. The V and J ends lost 2 bases and 0 bases respectively, with 5 bases between them. The germline V gene encodes CDR1 GTSNPN and CDR2 SVGIG (reference sequence). The CDR3 protein is CAWSFASGANVLTF. The CDR3, as DNA: TGTGCCTGGAGTTTCGCCTCTGGGGCCAACGTCCTGACTTTC.

This clonotype was detected many times. V gene TRBV29-1 combines with J gene TRBJ2-4, with D unclear. V lost 7 bases to trimming and J lost 0 bases, with 25 bases between them. The CDR3 is made up of 18 amino acids. Germline V gene data show CDR1 as SQVTM and CDR2 as ANQGSEA. CDR3 loop: CSASRSRGSEIAKNIQYF. The DNA of the CDR3 is TGCAGCGCTTCGAGGTCCCGAGGCAGCGAGATAGCCAAAAACATTCAGTACTTC.

The chain is built from TRBV20-1 and TRBJ2-1; TRBD1 or TRBD2 may be the D gene (5 bases each). CDR3 length: 14 residues. The germline V and J ends were trimmed by 3 bases and 3 bases, with 12 bases remaining between them. CDR1 is DFQATT, CDR2 SNEGSKA, per germline (reference sequence). In DNA, the CDR3 is TGCAGTGCTAGGTGGGGGAGTGGCTACAATGAGCAGTTCTTC. Encoded protein: CSARWGSGYNEQFF.

The sample holds many counts of this clonotype. The chain carries TRBV12-3 or TRBV12-4 and TRBJ2-3; 7 bases match TRBD2. The J segment lost 4 bases and the V segment lost 6 bases, leaving 13 bases of the junction unmatched. CDR3 length: 16 amino acids. The CDR3 bases are TGTGCCAGCAGCTCCAAGCGGGGCCCTAGACCAGATACGCAGTATTTT. This sequence encodes CASSSKRGPRPDTQYF.

Many counts were recorded for this clonotype. J is TRBJ1-5 and V is TRBV7-8, with D tentatively TRBD1 (6 bases). Germline V lookup: CDR1 SGHVS, CDR2 FQNEAQ. Trimming shortened V by 5 bases and J by 4 bases, and 12 bases separated the two germline ends. This CDR3 spans 14 amino acids. CDR3 sequence reads: CASSGGGGNQPQHF. CDR3 coding DNA: TGTGCCAGCAGCGGCGGAGGGGGGAATCAGCCCCAGCATTTT.

This clonotype was found a few times. This sequence joins TRBV16 and TRBJ1-5, with D unclear. This CDR3 has 14 amino acids. V dropped 3 bases and J dropped 1 base, with 7 bases sitting between them. Germline values: CDR1 KGHSY, CDR2 FQNENV. CDR3 DNA sequence: TGTGCCAGCAGCCATCCGGACAGCAATCAGCCCCAGCATTTT. It yields the protein CASSHPDSNQPQHF.

In its sample, this clonotype was seen many times. The chain is built from TRBV20-1 and TRBJ1-2; D call uncertain. This CDR3 has 11 residues. In germline, CDR1 is DFQATT, CDR2 SNEGSKA (reference sequence). Trimming left V 4 bases short and J 1 base short, with 4 bases between. CDR3 coding DNA: TGCAGTGCTAAACTTAACTATGGCTACACCTTC. Translation gives CSAKLNYGYTF.

The rearrangement joins TRBV5-1 to TRBJ2-1, with TRBD1 as a possible D gene (6 bases). This CDR3 region has 14 residues. CDR1 and CDR2 from the germline V gene are SGHRS and YFSETQ. Trimming left V 4 bases short and J 8 bases short, with 16 bases between. CDR3 protein: CASSTGDRNDEQFF. The DNA of the CDR3 is TGCGCCAGCAGCACCGGAGACAGGAATGATGAGCAGTTCTTC.

In its sample, this clonotype was seen many times. V usage is TRBV6-1 and J usage is TRBJ1-5, with D maybe TRBD1 (5 bases). The germline V gene encodes CDR1 MNHNS and CDR2 SASEGT. This CDR3 has 14 amino acids. The V end lost 2 bases, the J end lost 5 bases, and 10 bases lay between the germline ends. The CDR3 nucleotides read TGTGCCAGCAGTGAATTCAGGGCGGATCAGCCCCAGCATTTT. It encodes CASSEFRADQPQHF.

This clonotype was picked up many times. The V and J genes are TRBV30 and TRBJ2-5, with D possibly matching TRBD2 (6 bases). Germline CDR1 GTSNPN, CDR2 SVGIG (reference sequence). There are 11 residues in the CDR3. The germline V and J ends were trimmed by 5 bases and 7 bases, with 11 bases remaining between them. The CDR3 bases are TGTGCCTGGGGGGGAGGCGGGACCCAGTACTTC. Protein sequence: CAWGGGGTQYF.

Of note for this clonotype: A much larger clone sits a single nucleotide away, making a read error possible. This chain uses TRBV7-6 with TRBJ2-1; 8 bases align to TRBD2. The germline V gene has CDR1 SGHVS and CDR2 FNYEAQ. The length of the CDR3 is 16 residues. After removal of 1 base from V and 6 bases from J, the junction contained 8 bases not matched to a gene. The CDR3 nucleotides are TGTGCCAGCAGCTTAGACGGGGGGGGCAAGTGCAATGAGCAGTTCTTC. The encoded protein is CASSLDGGGKCNEQFF.

Of note for this clonotype: Given a much more abundant clone one base away, this may be a read error. This chain uses TRBV18 with TRBJ1-1; a weak D match, TRBD1 (5 bases). This CDR3 has 15 amino acids. Germline-derived CDR1 and CDR2 are KGHSH and LQKENI. The CDR3 coding sequence is TGTGTCAGCTCACCAGGCCTTGGCGGGGCGGGTGAAGCTTTCTTT. Translating it yields CVSSPGLGGAGEAFF.

This clonotype was recorded many times. The CDR3, as DNA: TGTGCCAGCAGCCTACGGACGGAGAACTATGGCTACACCTTC. Translation: CASSLRTENYGYTF. The rearrangement joins TRBV7-2 to TRBJ1-2, with D hard to call. The CDR3 has 14 residues. Trimming removed 5 bases from V and 2 bases from J, with 12 bases in between. Germline CDR1 reads SGHTA; CDR2 reads FQGNSA.